Shown below are 2 T cell receptor beta chains from a single sample sequenced in a study of lymphopenia after photon versus proton radiotherapy. Assay: immunoSEQ multiplex PCR; the TCRdb copy retains only in-frame clones and omits some. The sample carries 160,000 or so clones, about nine tenths recorded once. The sequences come from peripheral blood, collected from a patient treated with photon-based radiotherapy. These receptors all come from a man aged 50 to 59 with gastric cancer.

This chain connects TRBV28 to TRBJ2-2; weak D call: TRBD1 (5 bases). V lost 2 bases and J lost 1, with 11 bases in between. This CDR3 is 16 amino acids long. Germline V CDR1 and CDR2: MDHEN, SYDVKM. CDR3 nucleotides: TGTGCCAGCAGTTTAGGATTAGGGGAGAACACCGGGGAGCTGTTTTTT. Protein product: CASSLGLGENTGELFF.

V usage is TRBV6-5 and J usage is TRBJ2-4; D gene uncertain. Germline values: CDR1 MNHEY, CDR2 SVGAGI. V was cut by 5 bases and J by 7 bases, with 12 bases left in between. The CDR3 sequence is 13 residues long. CDR3 sequence reads: CASSSQSRNIQYF. The CDR3 DNA reads as TGTGCCAGCAGTAGTCAGTCCAGGAACATTCAGTACTTC.